The source of this TCR beta chain is a study of human T cells and chemical hapten exposure. Study information: Sensitizing treatment utilized 2% DPC over an approximately 2 cm by approximately 2 cm portion of upper inner arm skin.

TCRdb called the RACE reads again in MiXCR, with one record for every CDR3 protein. Of around 300,000 distinct CDR3 sequences listed, 4.5% to 5.5% are singletons. Findings and limits, study-wide: Donors were affected by alopecia, so their immune reaction might vary from that of healthy individuals.

Deletions cut 2 bases from V and 6 bases from J, with 19 bases between. The CDR3 is 16 amino acids. Germline V gene sequence: CDR1 MNHEY, CDR2 SVGAGI. With regard to this clonotype: The antigen remains undetermined.

As for time point: pre-sensitization, week 0. The sample's treatment: therapeutic diphenylcyclopropenone sensitization with weekly scalp DPC. Ahead of each patch test application, blood was drawn. Source: whole blood, taken in connection with sensitization to the hapten diphenylcyclopropenone (DPC). The rearrangement joins TRBV6-5 to TRBJ2-5, with a weak D call TRBD1 (6 bases). The receptor was derived from a woman aged 18-30 years with alopecia areata. Some clones in this sample may be carry-over from other donors' samples. Here the CDR3 DNA reads TGTGCCAGCAGTTACACCCTCCCAGGGGTCTCGCAGACCCAGTACTTC. Its protein product is CASSYTLPGVSQTQYF.